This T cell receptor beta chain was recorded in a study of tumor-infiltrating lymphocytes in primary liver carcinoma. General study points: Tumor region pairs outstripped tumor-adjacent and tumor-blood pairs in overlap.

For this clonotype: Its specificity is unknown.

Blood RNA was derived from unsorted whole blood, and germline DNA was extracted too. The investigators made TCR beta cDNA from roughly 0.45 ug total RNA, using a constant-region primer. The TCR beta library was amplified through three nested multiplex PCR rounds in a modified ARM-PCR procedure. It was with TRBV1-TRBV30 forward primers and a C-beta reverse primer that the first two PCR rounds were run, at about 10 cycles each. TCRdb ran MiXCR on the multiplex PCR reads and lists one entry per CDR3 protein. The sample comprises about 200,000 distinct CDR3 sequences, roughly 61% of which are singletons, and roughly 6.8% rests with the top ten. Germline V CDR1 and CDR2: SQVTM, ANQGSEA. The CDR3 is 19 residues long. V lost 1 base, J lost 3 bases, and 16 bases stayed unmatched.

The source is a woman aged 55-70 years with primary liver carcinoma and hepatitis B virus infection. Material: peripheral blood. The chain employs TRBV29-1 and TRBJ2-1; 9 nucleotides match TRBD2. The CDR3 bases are TGCAGCGTTGAAGTCCCGGGACAAGCGGGAGGACCTGGCTACAATGAGCAGTTCTTC. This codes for CSVEVPGQAGGPGYNEQFF.